These T cell receptor beta chains were read from a single sample in a study of long-term antiretroviral therapy in people with HIV. TCRdb keeps only in-frame clones here, not all; method: immunoSEQ multiplex PCR. The sample has about 38,000 clones; roughly 80% are singletons. The starting material was unsorted PBMCs, obtained 1.5 years after starting antiretroviral therapy. These receptors all stem from a young man with HIV. Each CDR3 is given with its conserved first and last residue. A D gene is named only where the DNA matches it firmly. Expanded clones get a size class; other rows say once, few or many, or leave the size out.

V gene: TRBV14; J gene: TRBJ2-5; D gene: .; clone size: few; CDR3 DNA: TGTGCCAGCAGCCAAGAATGGAGGAGAGAGACCCAGTACTTC; CDR3 protein: CASSQEWRRETQYF
V gene: TRBV6-5; J gene: TRBJ1-4; D gene: TRBD1; clone size: once; CDR3 DNA: TGTGCCAGCAGTTACTCGGGGACAGGGGAGGAAAAACTGTTTTTT; CDR3 protein: CASSYSGTGEEKLFF
V gene: TRBV25-1; J gene: TRBJ1-1; D gene: .; clone size: .; CDR3 DNA: TGTGCCAGCAGTGCCGGCCTGAACACTGAAGCTTTCTTT; CDR3 protein: CASSAGLNTEAFF
V gene: TRBV4-3; J gene: TRBJ2-1; D gene: TRBD2; clone size: .; CDR3 DNA: TGCGCCAGCAGCCAAGATACTCCCCTTCGCGGGAGTGTGGGTTACAATGAGCAGTTCTTC; CDR3 protein: CASSQDTPLRGSVGYNEQFF
V gene: TRBV5-1; J gene: TRBJ2-1; D gene: TRBD2; clone size: .; CDR3 DNA: TGCGCCAGCAGCTTTCAACTAGCGGGGCCCAATGAGCAGTTCTTC; CDR3 protein: CASSFQLAGPNEQFF
V gene: TRBV19; J gene: TRBJ1-5; D gene: .; clone size: .; CDR3 DNA: TGTGCCAGTAGTATCGGGCTTAGGGGCAATCAGCCCCAGCATTTT; CDR3 protein: CASSIGLRGNQPQHF
V gene: TRBV2; J gene: TRBJ2-7; D gene: .; clone size: .; CDR3 DNA: TGTGCCAGCAGTGAAGTCTACGAGCAGTACTTC; CDR3 protein: CASSEVYEQYF
V gene: TRBV2; J gene: TRBJ2-7; D gene: .; clone size: .; CDR3 DNA: TGTGCCAGCAGTCCCCTCTACGAGCAGTACTTC; CDR3 protein: CASSPLYEQYF
V gene: TRBV11-1; J gene: TRBJ2-1; D gene: .; clone size: .; CDR3 DNA: TGTGCCAGCAGCACGCCCCAGGGTTACAATGAGCAGTTCTTC; CDR3 protein: CASSTPQGYNEQFF
V gene: TRBV5-5; J gene: TRBJ1-5; D gene: .; clone size: .; CDR3 DNA: TGTGCCAGCAGCTTGGCTGGGGGCAGGCAGGCCCAGCATTTT; CDR3 protein: CASSLAGGRQAQHF
V gene: TRBV19; J gene: TRBJ2-7; D gene: .; clone size: .; CDR3 DNA: TGTGCCAGTAGTGCCGGACGAGGTGTACAGTACTTC; CDR3 protein: CASSAGRGVQYF
V gene: TRBV27; J gene: TRBJ2-7; D gene: .; clone size: .; CDR3 DNA: TGTGCCAGCAGTCCCCGGGACGGGTCCTACGAGCAGTACTTC; CDR3 protein: CASSPRDGSYEQYF
V gene: TRBV28; J gene: TRBJ1-2; D gene: .; clone size: .; CDR3 DNA: TGTGCCAGCAGCCCCACCCCGGGGGGGGTCTATGGCTACACCTTC; CDR3 protein: CASSPTPGGVYGYTF
V gene: TRBV7-9; J gene: TRBJ2-2; D gene: .; clone size: .; CDR3 DNA: TGTGCCAGCAGCAAGGGAGGCGGGGAGCTGTTTTTT; CDR3 protein: CASSKGGGELFF
V gene: TRBV10-3; J gene: TRBJ2-7; D gene: .; clone size: few; CDR3 DNA: TGTGCCATCAGTGCGGTGACTTCCTACGAGCAGTACTTC; CDR3 protein: CAISAVTSYEQYF
V gene: TRBV13; J gene: TRBJ2-1; D gene: .; clone size: .; CDR3 DNA: TGTGCCAGCAGCTCCTTTGACTACAATGAGCAGTTCTTC; CDR3 protein: CASSSFDYNEQFF
V gene: TRBV7-8; J gene: TRBJ2-7; D gene: TRBD2; clone size: .; CDR3 DNA: TGTGCCAGCAAAGACACTAGCGGGAGTTGGACCTACGAGCAGTACTTC; CDR3 protein: CASKDTSGSWTYEQYF
V gene: TRBV4-1; J gene: TRBJ2-5; D gene: .; clone size: .; CDR3 DNA: TGCGCCAGCAGCCTATCTCCAACAGGGCGGGAGACCCAGTACTTC; CDR3 protein: CASSLSPTGRETQYF
V gene: TRBV10-3; J gene: TRBJ2-1; D gene: TRBD2; clone size: .; CDR3 DNA: TGTGCCATCAACGGGGCTAGCGGGAGCAATGAGCAGTTCTTC; CDR3 protein: CAINGASGSNEQFF
V gene: TRBV6-6; J gene: TRBJ2-1; D gene: TRBD2; clone size: .; CDR3 DNA: TGTGCCAGCAGTTACCTTTCCGGGAGGAACGATGAGCAGTTCTTC; CDR3 protein: CASSYLSGRNDEQFF
V gene: TRBV29-1; J gene: TRBJ1-1; D gene: TRBD1; clone size: .; CDR3 DNA: TGCAGCGCCCGCGGACAGGGCTCTGAAGCTTTCTTT; CDR3 protein: CSARGQGSEAFF
V gene: TRBV29-1; J gene: TRBJ2-5; D gene: TRBD2; clone size: .; CDR3 DNA: TGCAGCGCCGACGGGGGGGCGTTCGAGACCCAGTACTTC; CDR3 protein: CSADGGAFETQYF
V gene: TRBV25-1; J gene: TRBJ2-7; D gene: TRBD1; clone size: few; CDR3 DNA: TGTGCCAGCAGTGAGACCCGGACAGGCACTAACCCCTACGAGCAGTACTTC; CDR3 protein: CASSETRTGTNPYEQYF
V gene: TRBV27; J gene: TRBJ2-3; D gene: .; clone size: .; CDR3 DNA: TGTGCCAGCAGTTTATCGGTCCGGACAGACGGGACAGATACGCAGTATTTT; CDR3 protein: CASSLSVRTDGTDTQYF
V gene: TRBV14; J gene: TRBJ2-7; D gene: .; clone size: .; CDR3 DNA: TGTGCCAGCAGTCTTGTCCGAGACGGAGTTCGGGAGCAGTACTTC; CDR3 protein: CASSLVRDGVREQYF
V gene: TRBV5-1; J gene: TRBJ1-1; D gene: TRBD1; clone size: .; CDR3 DNA: TGCGCCAGCAGCCCGGGACAGGGGAACACTGAAGCTTTCTTT; CDR3 protein: CASSPGQGNTEAFF
V gene: TRBV28; J gene: TRBJ2-3; D gene: TRBD1; clone size: .; CDR3 DNA: TGTGCCAGCATCGATACAGGGGGCACAGATACGCAGTATTTT; CDR3 protein: CASIDTGGTDTQYF
V gene: TRBV11-1; J gene: TRBJ2-3; D gene: .; clone size: .; CDR3 DNA: TGTGCCAGCAGCTTAGTGTCGGGAGTGGATACGCAGTATTTT; CDR3 protein: CASSLVSGVDTQYF
V gene: TRBV9; J gene: TRBJ2-7; D gene: TRBD2; clone size: .; CDR3 DNA: TGTGCCAGCAGCGACCCTAATAGCGGGAGGGGAGGTGAGCAGTACTTC; CDR3 protein: CASSDPNSGRGGEQYF
V gene: TRBV10-3; J gene: TRBJ2-5; D gene: .; clone size: .; CDR3 DNA: TGTGCCATCAGTGGGGCTGAAGAGACCCAGTACTTC; CDR3 protein: CAISGAEETQYF
V gene: TRBV18; J gene: TRBJ2-4; D gene: TRBD2; clone size: .; CDR3 DNA: TGTGCCAGCTCACCACCGGCGGGGGTGAACATTCAGTACTTC; CDR3 protein: CASSPPAGVNIQYF
V gene: TRBV30; J gene: TRBJ1-1; D gene: .; clone size: .; CDR3 DNA: TGTGCCTGGATAGGTCAGATTGACACTGAAGCTTTCTTT; CDR3 protein: CAWIGQIDTEAFF
V gene: TRBV9; J gene: TRBJ2-3; D gene: TRBD2; clone size: .; CDR3 DNA: TGTGCCAGCAGCGTAGCAATCTCCAACCCCGGCGGGAGGGCCGGGTCAGATACGCAGTATTTT; CDR3 protein: CASSVAISNPGGRAGSDTQYF
V gene: TRBV13; J gene: TRBJ2-1; D gene: TRBD2; clone size: .; CDR3 DNA: TGTGCCAGCAGCTTAGAGACTAGCGGGAGGTCAGGCTACAATGAGCAGTTCTTC; CDR3 protein: CASSLETSGRSGYNEQFF
V gene: TRBV28; J gene: TRBJ1-2; D gene: .; clone size: .; CDR3 DNA: TGTGCCAGCAGTGGAGGGGGGGCTGACTATGGCTACACCTTC; CDR3 protein: CASSGGGADYGYTF
V gene: TRBV7-9; J gene: TRBJ1-4; D gene: TRBD1; clone size: few; CDR3 DNA: TGTGCCAGCAGCCCGGGACAGGGGGCGCCGGGAGGTGAAAAACTGTTTTTT; CDR3 protein: CASSPGQGAPGGEKLFF
V gene: TRBV4-3; J gene: TRBJ2-7; D gene: .; clone size: once; CDR3 DNA: TGCGCCAGCAGCCAAGCCGCGGCCGTGGCAGGGTTCCCCTACGAGCAGTACTTC; CDR3 protein: CASSQAAAVAGFPYEQYF
V gene: TRBV7-2; J gene: TRBJ1-5; D gene: .; clone size: .; CDR3 DNA: TGTGCCAGCAGCTTAGCGTCCAGCATTAGCAATCAGCCCCAGCATTTT; CDR3 protein: CASSLASSISNQPQHF
V gene: TRBV5-1; J gene: TRBJ2-3; D gene: TRBD2; clone size: .; CDR3 DNA: TGCGCCAGCAGCGTTCGGGTAGCGGGGAACACAGATACGCAGTATTTT; CDR3 protein: CASSVRVAGNTDTQYF
V gene: TRBV28; J gene: TRBJ2-2; D gene: TRBD1; clone size: .; CDR3 DNA: TGTGCCAGCAGTCCTCAACAGGGGGCCTACACGGCCGGGGAGCTGTTTTTT; CDR3 protein: CASSPQQGAYTAGELFF
V gene: TRBV6-6; J gene: TRBJ2-1; D gene: TRBD2; clone size: .; CDR3 DNA: TGTGCCAGCAGTATAAGCGGGGCCTCCTACAATGAGCAGTTCTTC; CDR3 protein: CASSISGASYNEQFF
V gene: TRBV25-1; J gene: TRBJ1-2; D gene: .; clone size: .; CDR3 DNA: TGTGCCAGCAGCCCGGTGGGGGCAAACTATGGCTACACCTTC; CDR3 protein: CASSPVGANYGYTF
V gene: TRBV19; J gene: TRBJ2-1; D gene: TRBD2; clone size: .; CDR3 DNA: TGTGCCAGTAGTATCCTAGCGGGAGGGGGCGATGAGCAGTTCTTC; CDR3 protein: CASSILAGGGDEQFF
V gene: TRBV27; J gene: TRBJ2-7; D gene: .; clone size: .; CDR3 DNA: TGTGCCAGCAGTTCCCCCCCGGCCTACGAGCAGTACTTC; CDR3 protein: CASSSPPAYEQYF
V gene: TRBV27; J gene: TRBJ1-4; D gene: .; clone size: once; CDR3 DNA: TGTGCCAGCAGTTTGTATGCAACTAATGAAAAACTGTTTTTT; CDR3 protein: CASSLYATNEKLFF
V gene: TRBV28; J gene: TRBJ2-7; D gene: TRBD1; clone size: .; CDR3 DNA: TGTGCCAGCAGGGGCGGGACAGGGGCCTCGTACGAGCAGTACTTC; CDR3 protein: CASRGGTGASYEQYF
V gene: TRBV2; J gene: TRBJ2-7; D gene: TRBD2; clone size: .; CDR3 DNA: TGTGCCAGCAGTAAGCTAGCGGGGGGGAGCTCCTACGAGCAGTACTTC; CDR3 protein: CASSKLAGGSSYEQYF
V gene: TRBV13; J gene: TRBJ1-1; D gene: .; clone size: .; CDR3 DNA: TGTGCCAGCAGCGCAGGTTGGAACACTGAAGCTTTCTTT; CDR3 protein: CASSAGWNTEAFF
V gene: TRBV4-1; J gene: TRBJ2-7; D gene: .; clone size: .; CDR3 DNA: TGCGCCAGCAGCCAAGATTTTCAGGTCGAGCAGTACTTC; CDR3 protein: CASSQDFQVEQYF
V gene: TRBV7-9; J gene: TRBJ1-1; D gene: .; clone size: .; CDR3 DNA: TGTGCCAGCAGCCCCCCCACGGGGATGAACACTGAAGCTTTCTTT; CDR3 protein: CASSPPTGMNTEAFF
V gene: TRBV5-8; J gene: TRBJ2-2; D gene: .; clone size: .; CDR3 DNA: TGTGCCAGCAGCTTGGCTGGGGAGCTGTTTTTT; CDR3 protein: CASSLAGELFF
V gene: TRBV5-1; J gene: TRBJ2-7; D gene: .; clone size: .; CDR3 DNA: TGCGCCAGCAGCTTCCTTGCGGACGGCTCCTACGAGCAGTACTTC; CDR3 protein: CASSFLADGSYEQYF